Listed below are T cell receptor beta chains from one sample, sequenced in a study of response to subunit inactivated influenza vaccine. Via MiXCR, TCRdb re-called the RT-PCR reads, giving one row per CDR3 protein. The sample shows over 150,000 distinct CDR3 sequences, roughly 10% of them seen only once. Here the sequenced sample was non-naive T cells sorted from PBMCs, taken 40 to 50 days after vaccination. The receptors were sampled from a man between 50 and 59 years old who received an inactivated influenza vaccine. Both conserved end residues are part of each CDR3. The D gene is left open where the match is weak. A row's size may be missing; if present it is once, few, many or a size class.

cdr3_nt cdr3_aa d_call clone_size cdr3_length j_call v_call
TGTGCCAGCAGTTCCCTCTACGAGCAGTACTTC CASSSLYEQYF - many 11 TRBJ2-7 TRBV28
TGTGCCAGCTCACCCGTAGGACAGGGCGAGCAGTACTTC CASSPVGQGEQYF TRBD1 few 13 TRBJ2-7 TRBV18
TGTGCCAGCAGCCCTTGGGTAGCGGGAGCCCCAGATACGCAGTATTTT CASSPWVAGAPDTQYF TRBD2 few 16 TRBJ2-3 TRBV7-6
TGTGCCAGCAGCTTAGGCTGGGCCGAGCAGTACTTC CASSLGWAEQYF - many 12 TRBJ2-7 TRBV11-2
TGCAGTGCCAGGACTAGCCGGGGGGAGACCCAGTACTTC CSARTSRGETQYF TRBD2 - 13 TRBJ2-5 TRBV20-1
TGTGCCAGCAGTCCAGGAGACAGGGTCCATGGCTACACCTTC CASSPGDRVHGYTF TRBD1 few 14 TRBJ1-2 TRBV28
TGTGCCACCAGTACAGTGATTCACGAGCAGTACTTC CATSTVIHEQYF - - 12 TRBJ2-7 TRBV24-1
TGTGCCAGCAGCCTATTCGCAGGGACAGGGTGGACCACTGAAGCTTTCTTT CASSLFAGTGWTTEAFF TRBD1 many 17 TRBJ1-1 TRBV5-6
TGCGCCAGCAGCGGTGTCTCACAGGCGTCTAATTCACCCCTCCACTTT CASSGVSQASNSPLHF - many 16 TRBJ1-6 TRBV5-1
TGTGCCAGCAGCTTATCGGCCCTTAATGAAAAACTGTTTTTT CASSLSALNEKLFF - - 14 TRBJ1-4 TRBV13
TGTGCCAGCAGCTCAGGGACAACTCTCAGGGTGGATGAGCAGTTCTTC CASSSGTTLRVDEQFF - few 16 TRBJ2-1 TRBV7-9
TGTGCCAGCAGTTTATGGCGGGGGAACTACAATGAGCAGTTCTTC CASSLWRGNYNEQFF TRBD2 many 15 TRBJ2-1 TRBV12-3/TRBV12-4
TGTGCCTGGAGGGACGGGGGTAATTCACCCCTCCACTTT CAWRDGGNSPLHF - - 13 TRBJ1-6 TRBV30
TGTGCCACCAGCAGAGATCCGGGTAGCAATCAGCCCCAGCATTTT CATSRDPGSNQPQHF - many 15 TRBJ1-5 TRBV15
TGTGCCAGCAGTTTCAGTAGCACCTACAATGAGCAGTTCTTC CASSFSSTYNEQFF - - 14 TRBJ2-1 TRBV28
TGTGCCAGCAAGACTATGGACTACGAGCAGTACTTC CASKTMDYEQYF - many 12 TRBJ2-7 TRBV6-2/TRBV6-3
TGTGCCAGCACCCGTGACACCGGGGAGCTGTTTTTT CASTRDTGELFF - - 12 TRBJ2-2 TRBV9
TGCGCCAGCAGCCAAGATATATCGGCAGTAGGGACTGAAGCTTTCTTT CASSQDISAVGTEAFF - many 16 TRBJ1-1 TRBV4-1
TGTGCCAGCAGCCCGAATATCGGGACAGGGGGTTTACGGGGTGGCTACACCTTC CASSPNIGTGGLRGGYTF TRBD1 many 18 TRBJ1-2 TRBV7-2
TGTGCCAGCAGCTTACAATCGGGCGGGTACGAGCAGTACTTC CASSLQSGGYEQYF - few 14 TRBJ2-7 TRBV7-9
TGCAGTGCTGAAGCGCTAAAGCGGGGTGGGCGAGCCCAGTACTTC CSAEALKRGGRAQYF TRBD2 - 15 TRBJ2-5 TRBV20-1
TGCGCCAGCAGCACCGGGACAGTTCTCACTGAAGCTTTCTTT CASSTGTVLTEAFF TRBD1 many 14 TRBJ1-1 TRBV5-1